This T cell receptor beta chain is drawn from a study of blood T cell dynamics during melanoma immunotherapy. Using immunoSEQ multiplex PCR, the repertoire was profiled, and TCRdb retains in-frame clones only, with some absent. The sample has 10,000 to 12,000 clones, approximately 87% seen once. The V gene's germline CDR1 is SSHAT and CDR2 FNYEAQ (reference sequence). The CDR3 has 16 residues. V lost 4 bases and J lost 2; bases outside the gene matches: 5. This clone was recorded only once. Time point indicated: week 3, after first cycle of checkpoint inhibitor. The source of this sequence is a human donor with melanoma. Specimen: blood, collected from a patient treated with checkpoint blockade. The chain links TRBV7-7 to TRBJ2-1, with 10 bases fitting TRBD1. CDR3 nucleotides: TGTGCCAGCAGCTCCCGACAGGGGGCAGCCTACAATGAGCAGTTCTTC. Amino acids: CASSSRQGAAYNEQFF.